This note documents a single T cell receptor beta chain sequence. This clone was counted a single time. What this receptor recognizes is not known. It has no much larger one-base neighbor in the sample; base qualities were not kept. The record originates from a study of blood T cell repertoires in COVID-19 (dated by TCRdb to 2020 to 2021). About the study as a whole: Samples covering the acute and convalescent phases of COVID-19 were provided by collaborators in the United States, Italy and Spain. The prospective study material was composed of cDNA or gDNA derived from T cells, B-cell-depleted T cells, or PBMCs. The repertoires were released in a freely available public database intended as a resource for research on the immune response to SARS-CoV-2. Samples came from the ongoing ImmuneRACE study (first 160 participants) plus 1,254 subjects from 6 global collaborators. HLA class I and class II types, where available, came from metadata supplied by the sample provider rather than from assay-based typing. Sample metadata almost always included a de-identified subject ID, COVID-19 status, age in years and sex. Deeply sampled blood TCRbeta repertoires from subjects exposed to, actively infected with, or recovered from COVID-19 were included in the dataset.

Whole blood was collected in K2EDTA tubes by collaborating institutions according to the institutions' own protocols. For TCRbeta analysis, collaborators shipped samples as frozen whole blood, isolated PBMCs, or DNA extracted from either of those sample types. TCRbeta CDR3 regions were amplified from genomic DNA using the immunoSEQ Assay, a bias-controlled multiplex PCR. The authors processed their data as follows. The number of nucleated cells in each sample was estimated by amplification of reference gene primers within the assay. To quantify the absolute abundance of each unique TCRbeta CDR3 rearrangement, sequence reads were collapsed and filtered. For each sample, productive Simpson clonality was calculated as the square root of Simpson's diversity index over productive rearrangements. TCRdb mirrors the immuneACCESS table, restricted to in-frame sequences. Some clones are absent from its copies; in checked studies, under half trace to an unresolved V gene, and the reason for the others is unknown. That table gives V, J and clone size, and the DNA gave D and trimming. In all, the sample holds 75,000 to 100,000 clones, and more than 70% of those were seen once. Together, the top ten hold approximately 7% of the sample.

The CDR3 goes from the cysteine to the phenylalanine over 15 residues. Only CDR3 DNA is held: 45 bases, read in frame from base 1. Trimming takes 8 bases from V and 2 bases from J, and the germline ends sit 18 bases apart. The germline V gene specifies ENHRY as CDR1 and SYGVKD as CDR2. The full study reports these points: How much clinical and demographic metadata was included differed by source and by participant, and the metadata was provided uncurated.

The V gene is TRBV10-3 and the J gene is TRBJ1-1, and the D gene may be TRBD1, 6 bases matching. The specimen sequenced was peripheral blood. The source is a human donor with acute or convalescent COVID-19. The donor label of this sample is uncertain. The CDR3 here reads CAISGGLGGNTEAFF. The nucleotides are TGTGCCATCTCAGGCGGATTAGGGGGTAACACTGAAGCTTTCTTT.